Following are 20 T cell receptor beta chains from one sample sequenced in a study of blood T cell repertoires in COVID-19. The repertoire was sequenced with immunoSEQ multiplex PCR; TCRdb's copy has only in-frame clones and lacks some. This table holds under 150,000 clones, roughly four fifths found once. Material: peripheral blood. The source is a woman between 55 and 75 years old with acute or convalescent COVID-19.

V gene TRBV19 combines with J gene TRBJ2-6; no firm D call. The germline V gene has CDR1 LNHDA and CDR2 SQIVND (reference sequence). Trimming left V 5 bases short and J 1 base short, with 6 bases between. The CDR3 runs 14 residues. CDR3 loop: CASSYQSGANVLTF. In DNA form, the CDR3 reads TGTGCCAGTAGTTATCAGTCTGGGGCCAACGTCCTGACTTTC.

The chain has TRBV24-1 and TRBJ1-2; no reliable D call. This CDR3 spans 15 amino acids. Trimming took 2 bases from V and 4 from J, leaving 13 bases between them. Looked up from germline, CDR1 is KGHDR and CDR2 is SFDVKD. Here the CDR3 DNA reads TGTGCCACCAGTGATTCGGACCGGGAGCCCTATGGCTACACCTTC. Translating gives CATSDSDREPYGYTF.

This chain links TRBV7-2 with TRBJ1-5; a weak D match, TRBD1 (5 bases). V dropped 3 bases and J dropped 11 bases, with 14 bases sitting between them. The CDR3 runs to 13 residues. Germline assignment: CDR1 SGHTA and CDR2 FQGNSA. The CDR3 loop reads CASSFRGEGSQHF. CDR3 coding DNA: TGTGCCAGCAGCTTTCGGGGGGAGGGATCCCAGCATTTT.

The chain has TRBV6-5 and TRBJ1-5; D ambiguous. CDR1 and CDR2 from the germline V gene are MNHEY and SVGAGI. The CDR3 runs 14 residues. Trimming removed 0 bases from V and 1 base from J, with 4 bases in between. CDR3 sequence (DNA): TGTGCCAGCAGTTACTCGAGCAGCAATCAGCCCCAGCATTTT. Its translation: CASSYSSSNQPQHF.

CDR3 amino acids: CASSIGGANNEKLFF. The CDR3 DNA follows: TGTGCCAGTAGTATAGGAGGAGCGAATAATGAAAAACTGTTTTTT. The chain recombines TRBV19 with TRBJ1-4; D is unclear. This CDR3 is built from 15 residues. Germline CDR1 is LNHDA and CDR2 is SQIVND (reference sequence). Trimming took 1 base from V and 4 from J, leaving 10 bases between them.

The V call is TRBV12-3 or TRBV12-4, the J call TRBJ2-3; D possibly corresponds to TRBD1 (5 bases). Trimming pared 2 bases from V and 14 bases from J, leaving 14 bases between. The CDR3 consists of 12 residues. The CDR3, as DNA: TGTGCCAGCAGTTTATCTAGGGGCCACGGGTATTTT. Translation: CASSLSRGHGYF.

The chain uses TRBV6-1 and TRBJ1-2; D unresolved. The CDR3 sequence is 13 residues long. The germline V gene encodes CDR1 MNHNS and CDR2 SASEGT. Trimming removed 3 bases from V and 2 bases from J, with 7 bases in between. The CDR3 loop reads CASSESPNYGYTF. In DNA, the CDR3 is TGTGCCAGCAGTGAGTCCCCGAACTATGGCTACACCTTC.

In this sample, this clone turned up a few times. The chain is built from TRBV18 and TRBJ2-1; 7 bases align to TRBD1. Trimming at V came to 4 bases and at J to 7 bases, leaving 7 bases not matched to a gene. Germline CDR1 is KGHSH and CDR2 is LQKENI. The CDR3 loop spans 14 amino acids. CDR3 sequence reads: CASSLDRVSNEQFF. CDR3 nucleotides: TGTGCCAGCTCACTCGACAGGGTTAGTAATGAGCAGTTCTTC.

The CDR3 nucleotides are TGTGCCAGCAGTGAGACAGGGGGAGAGACTGAAGCTTTCTTT. It specifies CASSETGGETEAFF. The chain carries TRBV25-1 and TRBJ1-1; 9 bases match TRBD1. The V and J ends lost 3 bases and 5 bases, in that order; junction bases with no gene match: 4. Per the germline V gene, CDR1 is MGHDK and CDR2 is SYGVNS. This CDR3 spans 14 amino acids.

This clone was seen only a few times. The V call is TRBV27, the J call TRBJ2-1; a weak D match, TRBD1 (5 bases). Trimming shortened V by 6 bases and J by 5 bases, and 14 bases separated the two germline ends. Germline CDR1 MNHEY, CDR2 SMNVEV (reference sequence). The length of the CDR3 is 14 residues. The CDR3 sequence: CASSKAATDNEQFF. The CDR3 nucleotides read TGTGCCAGCAGCAAAGCCGCGACAGACAATGAGCAGTTCTTC.

The genes are TRBV3-1 (or the pseudogene TRBV3-2) and TRBJ1-3, with D perhaps TRBD1 (6 bases). This CDR3 has 14 residues. From germline, CDR1 is LGHDT and CDR2 YNNKEL (reference sequence). The V end lost 3 bases, the J end lost 4 bases, and 10 bases lay between the germline ends. The CDR3 protein is CASSQDSAGNTIYF. In DNA form, the CDR3 reads TGTGCCAGCAGCCAGGACAGCGCGGGAAACACCATATATTTT.

The chain carries TRBV14 and TRBJ2-5, with 10 bases lining up with TRBD2. V lost 1 base, J lost 1 base, and 15 bases stayed unmatched. This CDR3 contains 20 residues. Germline V lookup: CDR1 SGHDN, CDR2 FVKESK. The CDR3 is CASSQGPSGRRRWTQETQYF. The CDR3, as DNA: TGTGCCAGCAGCCAAGGACCTAGCGGGAGAAGGAGGTGGACCCAAGAGACCCAGTACTTC.

This chain links TRBV15 with TRBJ2-7; 8 nucleotides match TRBD2. The V and J ends lost 1 base and 3 bases, in that order; junction bases with no gene match: 5. The CDR3 has 15 amino acids. Germline CDR1 reads LNHNV; CDR2 reads YYDKDF (reference sequence). The CDR3 spells CATSRALGLDYEQYF. The DNA for the CDR3 is TGTGCCACCAGCAGAGCCTTGGGACTAGACTACGAGCAGTACTTC.

The chain is built from TRBV5-1 and TRBJ2-1, with 14 bases aligning to TRBD2. V gave up 4 bases and J gave up 9 bases; unmatched junction bases: 12. This CDR3 has 17 amino acids. Germline values: CDR1 SGHRS, CDR2 YFSETQ. The CDR3, as DNA: TGCGCCAGCAGCGGGACTAGCGGGAGTATGAGAATCGGTGAGCAGTTCTTC. This gives the protein CASSGTSGSMRIGEQFF.

The chain uses TRBV4-1 and TRBJ2-1; TRBD2 is a possible D gene (6 bases). CDR3 length: 16 amino acids. Germline assignment: CDR1 MGHRA and CDR2 YSYEKL. The ends were cut back, 3 bases at V and 4 bases at J, with 16 bases in the middle. The CDR3 DNA sequence: TGCGCCAGCAGCCAGTCCAGTTCGGGAGAATACAATGAGCAGTTCTTC. As protein: CASSQSSSGEYNEQFF.

This chain joins TRBV6-4 and TRBJ1-6; 10 bases align to TRBD1. This CDR3 is built from 15 residues. V was clipped by 3 bases and J by 9 bases; unmatched bases: 5. Germline V gene lookup returns CDR1 MRHNA and CDR2 SNTAGT. The CDR3 nucleotides read TGTGCCAGCAGTGAGATGGGACAGGGGAGTTCACCCCTCCACTTT. Protein product: CASSEMGQGSSPLHF.

This sequence joins TRBV28 and TRBJ1-5, with 7 positions matching TRBD1. CDR1 is MDHEN, CDR2 SYDVKM, per germline. There are 15 residues in the CDR3. The trim removed 7 bases at V and 5 bases at J, leaving 11 bases unmatched. CDR3 protein: CASKPYRGGDQPQHF. In DNA, the CDR3 is TGTGCCAGCAAACCCTACAGGGGTGGAGATCAGCCCCAGCATTTT. Full variable domain (rest looked up from reference TRBV28 and TRBJ1-5): DVKVTQSSRYLVKRTGEKVFLECVQDMDHENMFWYRQDPGLGLRLIYFSYDVKMKEKGDIPEGYSVSREKKERFSLILESASTNQTSMYLCASKPYRGGDQPQHFGDGTRLSIL.

The chain combines TRBV29-1 with TRBJ2-7, with D tentatively TRBD1 (7 bases). This CDR3 is 14 amino acids long. V lost 4 bases and J 4 bases, leaving 17 bases between the germline ends. Germline values: CDR1 SQVTM, CDR2 ANQGSEA. CDR3 sequence: CSVVQGEAIYEQYF. The CDR3 nucleotides are TGCAGCGTTGTTCAGGGGGAGGCGATTTACGAGCAGTACTTC.

The rearrangement links TRBV5-4 to TRBJ2-7, with 8 bases aligning to TRBD2. This CDR3 has 13 residues. J was trimmed by 1 base and V by 5 bases; bases with no gene match: 2. The germline V gene encodes CDR1 SGHNT and CDR2 YYREEE (reference sequence). This CDR3 reads CASRERESYEQYF. CDR3 nucleotides: TGTGCCAGCAGGGAGCGGGAGTCCTACGAGCAGTACTTC.

The chain carries TRBV18 and TRBJ1-3; D gene uncertain. V was cut by 0 bases and J by 11 bases, with 23 bases left in between. Germline CDR1 and CDR2: KGHSH and LQKENI. The CDR3 spans 17 residues. CDR3 sequence: CASSPPRGTVGKGPIYF. The CDR3 region has the DNA TGTGCCAGCTCACCACCCCGCGGCACCGTAGGAAAAGGCCCCATATATTTT.